This is a list of T cell receptor beta chains from one sample in a study of blood T cell repertoires in COVID-19. This table comes from immunoSEQ multiplex PCR, and its TCRdb copy is limited to in-frame clones, with some not included. Here the sample spans about 320,000 clones, around 92% being singletons. The specimen was peripheral blood. These receptors were collected from a woman in her thirties with COVID-19, enrolled during active disease. The CDR3 runs from the conserved cysteine through the conserved F or W. D genes are given only for firm matches. Clone size is shown for a subset of rows, as once, few, many or a class of expanded clone.

abundance: .
v_gene: TRBV7-9
d_gene: TRBD2
j_gene: TRBJ2-7
CDR3aa: CASSSSLAGPDSYEQYF
CDR3nt: TGTGCCAGCAGCTCGTCTCTAGCGGGGCCCGATTCCTACGAGCAGTACTTC

abundance: .
v_gene: TRBV5-4
d_gene: .
j_gene: TRBJ1-2
CDR3aa: CASSLDSNYGYTF
CDR3nt: TGTGCCAGCAGCTTGGACAGCAATTATGGCTACACCTTC

abundance: .
v_gene: TRBV27
d_gene: .
j_gene: TRBJ1-1
CDR3aa: CASSPHLMNTEAFF
CDR3nt: TGTGCCTCGTCTCCCCATCTAATGAACACTGAAGCTTTCTTT

abundance: .
v_gene: TRBV6-5
d_gene: .
j_gene: TRBJ1-2
CDR3aa: CASSSGVIEGYTF
CDR3nt: TGTGCCAGCAGCTCAGGGGTCATAGAAGGCTACACCTTC

abundance: .
v_gene: TRBV11-2
d_gene: .
j_gene: TRBJ2-3
CDR3aa: CASSQGGASTDTQYF
CDR3nt: TGTGCCAGCAGCCAAGGAGGCGCGTCAACAGATACGCAGTATTTT

abundance: .
v_gene: TRBV6-5
d_gene: TRBD1
j_gene: TRBJ2-7
CDR3aa: CASRYDRELRHEQYF
CDR3nt: TGTGCCAGCAGATACGACAGGGAGCTTCGCCACGAGCAGTACTTC

abundance: .
v_gene: TRBV19
d_gene: TRBD2
j_gene: TRBJ2-1
CDR3aa: CASSIWLAGGSSYNEQFF
CDR3nt: TGTGCCAGTAGTATATGGCTAGCGGGGGGGTCCTCCTACAATGAGCAGTTCTTC

abundance: .
v_gene: TRBV6-1
d_gene: .
j_gene: TRBJ2-7
CDR3aa: CASSEYQSGDEQYF
CDR3nt: TGTGCCAGCAGTGAATATCAGTCCGGGGACGAGCAGTACTTC

abundance: .
v_gene: TRBV12-3/TRBV12-4
d_gene: .
j_gene: TRBJ2-7
CDR3aa: CASSFTGSYEQYF
CDR3nt: TGTGCCAGCAGTTTCACGGGATCCTACGAGCAGTACTTC

abundance: .
v_gene: TRBV11-2
d_gene: .
j_gene: TRBJ1-2
CDR3aa: CASSFSPGPPRGGYTF
CDR3nt: TGTGCCAGCAGCTTCTCTCCGGGACCTCCCAGGGGAGGCTACACCTTC

abundance: .
v_gene: TRBV5-4
d_gene: .
j_gene: TRBJ2-2
CDR3aa: CASSLSGTGELFF
CDR3nt: TGTGCCAGCAGCTTGTCCGGCACCGGGGAGCTGTTTTTT

abundance: once
v_gene: TRBV6-5
d_gene: TRBD1
j_gene: TRBJ1-3
CDR3aa: CASREGAVGNTIYF
CDR3nt: TGTGCCAGCAGAGAGGGGGCGGTCGGAAACACCATATATTTT

abundance: .
v_gene: TRBV27
d_gene: TRBD1
j_gene: TRBJ2-1
CDR3aa: CASSLQGVYNEQFF
CDR3nt: TGTGCCAGCAGTCTACAGGGGGTTTACAATGAGCAGTTCTTC

abundance: few
v_gene: TRBV3-1/TRBV3-2
d_gene: TRBD1
j_gene: TRBJ1-1
CDR3aa: CASRGTGTNTEAFF
CDR3nt: TGTGCCAGCAGGGGGACAGGGACGAACACTGAAGCTTTCTTT

abundance: .
v_gene: TRBV20-1
d_gene: .
j_gene: TRBJ1-5
CDR3aa: CSASTGSNQPQHF
CDR3nt: TGCAGTGCTAGTACAGGGTCCAATCAGCCCCAGCATTTT

abundance: .
v_gene: TRBV7-9
d_gene: .
j_gene: TRBJ1-1
CDR3aa: CASSPLGGVRSDQNTEAFF
CDR3nt: TGTGCCAGCAGCCCTCTGGGAGGGGTTCGGTCGGATCAGAACACTGAAGCTTTCTTT

abundance: .
v_gene: TRBV28
d_gene: .
j_gene: TRBJ1-6
CDR3aa: CASKYQAWDSPLHF
CDR3nt: TGTGCCAGCAAGTACCAGGCGTGGGATTCACCCCTCCACTTT

abundance: .
v_gene: TRBV7-9
d_gene: .
j_gene: TRBJ1-1
CDR3aa: CASSLAVEGVAFF
CDR3nt: TGTGCCAGCAGCTTAGCGGTCGAGGGGGTAGCTTTCTTT

abundance: .
v_gene: TRBV27
d_gene: TRBD1
j_gene: TRBJ2-7
CDR3aa: CASTHTGGYGEQYF
CDR3nt: TGTGCCAGCACACACACAGGGGGGTACGGCGAGCAGTACTTC

abundance: .
v_gene: TRBV7-9
d_gene: TRBD1
j_gene: TRBJ1-5
CDR3aa: CASSRWDRGQRQPQHF
CDR3nt: TGTGCCAGCAGCCGGTGGGACAGGGGGCAGAGACAGCCCCAGCATTTT

abundance: once
v_gene: TRBV5-1
d_gene: TRBD2
j_gene: TRBJ2-7
CDR3aa: CASSSGLAGGPGEQYF
CDR3nt: TGCGCCAGCAGCTCTGGACTAGCGGGGGGGCCGGGCGAGCAGTACTTC

abundance: .
v_gene: TRBV19
d_gene: .
j_gene: TRBJ2-7
CDR3aa: CASSVQGSYEQYF
CDR3nt: TGTGCCAGTAGTGTCCAGGGTTCCTACGAGCAGTACTTC

abundance: once
v_gene: TRBV6-5
d_gene: TRBD1
j_gene: TRBJ1-1
CDR3aa: CASTDRALASTEAFF
CDR3nt: TGTGCCAGCACCGACAGGGCCCTTGCCAGCACTGAAGCTTTCTTT

abundance: .
v_gene: TRBV7-2
d_gene: .
j_gene: TRBJ2-7
CDR3aa: CASSPYVGPREQYF
CDR3nt: TGTGCCAGCAGCCCTTATGTGGGTCCGCGGGAGCAGTACTTC

abundance: .
v_gene: TRBV6-8
d_gene: .
j_gene: TRBJ1-3
CDR3aa: CASTLWGVVSGNTIYF
CDR3nt: TGTGCCAGCACCCTCTGGGGGGTCGTCTCTGGAAACACCATATATTTT